Listed below are T cell receptor beta chains from one sample, sequenced in a study of T cells in Graves' hyperthyroidism and ophthalmopathy. TCRdb analysed the multiplex PCR reads with MiXCR anew, one entry per CDR3 protein. The repertoire has 250,000 to 350,000 distinct CDR3 sequences, over 15% of them found once; the top ten carry around 33%. Material for sequencing was blood. Every receptor here comes from a young man with Graves' hyperthyroidism. Both conserved end residues are trimmed from each CDR3. Size tells how often a clone was seen (once, few, many) or the class of an expanded clone, and some rows leave it out.

J	size	V	CDR3
TRBJ2-7	many	TRBV12-5	ASGLDRVTYEQY
TRBJ2-1	-	TRBV5-1	ASSLAQREIGEQF
TRBJ2-7	many	TRBV14	ASSPAGSREQY
TRBJ2-7	-	TRBV11-2	ASSSLAGKPYEQY
TRBJ1-2	-	TRBV4-1	ASSQGDRGPYGYT
TRBJ2-6	-	TRBV5-1	ASSFDRDRSFSGANVLT
TRBJ2-1	-	TRBV5-1	ASSLSYGISYNEQF
TRBJ1-2	-	TRBV15	ATSRDGADTTRGYT
TRBJ2-3	many	TRBV28	ASNPGLGLADTDTQY
TRBJ2-1	-	TRBV12-3/TRBV12-4	ASSFVLGEQF